A single sample is the source of the 6 T cell receptor beta chains below, sequenced in a study of blood T cell repertoires in COVID-19. Profiled with immunoSEQ multiplex PCR; TCRdb holds only in-frame clones, not every one. The table records 250,000 to 350,000 clones, 89% of them present only once. The sample comprised peripheral blood. The origin of the receptors is a man younger than 35 who had recovered from COVID-19.

The chain uses TRBV5-4 and TRBJ1-2; 9 bases line up with TRBD1. The CDR3 contains 15 residues. V was pared by 1 base and J by 5 bases, with 6 bases of the junction left unmatched. Germline CDR1 is SGHNT and CDR2 is YYREEE (reference sequence). The CDR3 loop is CASSLPGQGLYGYTF. The CDR3 DNA sequence: TGTGCCAGCAGCTTGCCGGGACAGGGTCTGTATGGCTACACCTTC.

The chain uses TRBV3-1 (or the pseudogene TRBV3-2) and TRBJ2-1; 12 bases fit TRBD2. Germline trimming cut 2 bases from V and 6 bases from J; bases unmatched to any gene: 11. Per germline, CDR1 LGHDT and CDR2 YNNKEL (reference sequence). This CDR3 contains 18 residues. CDR3 residues: CASSQFVRTSGGPNEQFF. The CDR3 DNA reads as TGTGCCAGCAGCCAATTCGTTCGAACTAGCGGGGGGCCCAATGAGCAGTTCTTC.

This sequence joins TRBV20-1 and TRBJ2-1; 12 nucleotides agree with TRBD2. CDR3 size: 17 residues. The germline CDR1 and CDR2 sequences are DFQATT and SNEGSKA (reference sequence). The V segment lost 6 bases and the J segment 4 bases; nucleotides outside the gene matches: 13. CDR3 loop: CSASRELAGGIYNEQFF. The CDR3 DNA sequence: TGCAGTGCCAGTAGAGAGCTAGCGGGAGGGATATACAATGAGCAGTTCTTC.

The J gene is TRBJ1-5, the V gene TRBV12-1; TRBD1 was called by the table and not checked on the DNA. TRBV12-1 corresponds to a pseudogene. The CDR3 extends over 15 amino acids. CDR3 coding DNA: TGTGCCAGCACCATAGGGGTACAGGGCAATCAGCCCCAGCATTTT. Translating it yields CASTIGVQGNQPQHF.

The chain recombines TRBV9 with TRBJ1-4; 8 nucleotides agree with TRBD1. Germline lookup yields CDR1 SGDLS and CDR2 YYNGEE. V lost 3 bases and J lost 0; bases outside the gene matches: 4. The CDR3 totals 16 residues. Here the CDR3 DNA reads TGTGCCAGCAGCGCAGGACAGGGTGCAACTAATGAAAAACTGTTTTTT. Translated, it gives CASSAGQGATNEKLFF.

V and J are TRBV7-9 and TRBJ2-3; 10 bases map to TRBD1. After removal of 3 bases from V and 1 base from J, the junction contained 1 base not matched to a gene. Germline V gives CDR1 SEHNR, CDR2 FQNEAQ (reference sequence). The CDR3 totals 15 residues. The CDR3 DNA sequence: TGTGCCAGCAGCTTTGGGACAGGGGGCACAGATACGCAGTATTTT. Protein: CASSFGTGGTDTQYF.